Listed here are 21 T cell receptor beta chains from one sample, sequenced in a study of control samples from healthy donors and cancer patients. Method: immunoSEQ multiplex PCR; TCRdb's copy keeps in-frame clones and lacks some. The sample lists 150,000 to 200,000 clones, around 88% occurring once. Specimen: blood. The receptor set was obtained from a woman aged 25 to 39 in good health.

With respect to this clone: Different DNA sequences within this sample yield the same CDR3. The J gene is TRBJ1-2, the V gene TRBV10-3, with D maybe TRBD1 (5 bases). The CDR3 covers 14 residues. V shed 0 bases and J shed 8 bases, with 13 bases lying between them. Germline V gene lookup returns CDR1 ENHRY and CDR2 SYGVKD. This chain's CDR3 is CAISESGGVDGYTF. As DNA, the CDR3 is TGTGCCATCAGTGAGTCGGGGGGGGTGGACGGCTACACCTTC.

This sequence joins TRBV7-2 and TRBJ2-3; TRBD2 matches at 13 bases. The V gene end was trimmed by 5 bases and the J gene end by 3 bases; junction bases not matched to a gene: 5. The CDR3 covers 16 residues. Germline CDR1 is SGHTA and CDR2 is FQGNSA. CDR3 sequence reads: CASSATSGGGTDTQYF. The CDR3 DNA follows: TGTGCCAGCAGCGCAACTAGCGGGGGGGGTACAGATACGCAGTATTTT.

The CDR3 DNA follows: TGTGCCAGCAGTCCGTACCGGGACAGCACATACAATGAGCAGTTCTTC. Its translation: CASSPYRDSTYNEQFF. This chain connects TRBV6-4 to TRBJ2-1, with 7 positions matching TRBD1. Germline V gene sequence: CDR1 MRHNA, CDR2 SNTAGT. The CDR3 has 16 amino acids. Trimming took 5 bases from V and 4 from J; bases not matched to a gene: 11.

CDR3 in amino acids: CASSPPGAGGTDTQYF. The CDR3 DNA reads as TGTGCCAGCAGCCCCCCCGGGGCGGGGGGCACAGATACGCAGTATTTT. This chain uses TRBV28 with TRBJ2-3, with 7 bases that match TRBD2. Germline CDR1 reads MDHEN; CDR2 reads SYDVKM. J lost 1 base, V lost 6 bases, and 10 bases had no gene match. The CDR3 has 16 residues.

The CDR3 loop reads CASSTTRASNTEAFF. The CDR3 DNA sequence: TGTGCCAGTAGTACCACCAGAGCCTCGAACACTGAAGCTTTCTTT. J is TRBJ1-1 and V is TRBV19; unclear D gene. With 4 bases removed from V and 1 base from J, the gap between germline ends came to 13 bases. CDR3 size: 15 residues. Looked up from germline, CDR1 is LNHDA and CDR2 is SQIVND (reference sequence).

J is TRBJ2-1 and V is TRBV6-6; TRBD2 is a possible D gene (6 bases). CDR3 size: 17 residues. Germline V lookup: CDR1 MNHNY, CDR2 SVGAGI (reference sequence). The V and J ends lost 5 bases and 4 bases respectively, with 21 bases between them. CDR3 sequence reads: CASSPLGAGTSYNEQFF. The DNA for the CDR3 is TGTGCCAGCAGTCCTTTAGGGGCAGGGACTTCATACAATGAGCAGTTCTTC.

J is TRBJ1-4 and V is TRBV7-9; no clear D gene. This CDR3 has 15 amino acids. Germline CDR1 reads SEHNR; CDR2 reads FQNEAQ (reference sequence). Trimming left V 2 bases short and J 4 bases short, with 11 bases between. The CDR3 nucleotides are TGTGCCAGCAGCTTAAAATCGGCCTTTAATGAAAAACTGTTTTTT. This encodes CASSLKSAFNEKLFF.

This clone was recorded once. The chain recombines TRBV5-1 with TRBJ2-5; no reliable D call. Trimming took 4 bases from V and 5 from J, leaving 12 bases between them. Germline CDR1 and CDR2: SGHRS and YFSETQ. There are 13 residues in the CDR3. CDR3 residues: CASSLARPETQYF. The CDR3 bases are TGCGCCAGCAGCCTGGCCCGCCCGGAGACCCAGTACTTC.

The chain has TRBV7-2 and TRBJ2-1, with D unresolved. Trimming took off 1 base at V and 3 bases at J, with 13 bases between the two ends. This CDR3 has 16 amino acids. CDR1 SGHTA and CDR2 FQGNSA come from the germline V gene. This CDR3 is CASSLDPETRYNEQFF. In nucleotides, the CDR3 is TGTGCCAGCAGCTTAGATCCGGAAACACGCTACAATGAGCAGTTCTTC.

The V and J genes are TRBV7-2 and TRBJ1-2, with 7 bases identical to TRBD1. Germline trimming cut 2 bases from V and 14 bases from J; bases unmatched to any gene: 11. The CDR3 has 13 residues. The germline V gene has CDR1 SGHTA and CDR2 FQGNSA. The CDR3: CASSLIGDSWSTF. DNA of the CDR3: TGTGCCAGCAGCTTAATAGGGGACAGTTGGTCAACCTTC.

This chain uses TRBV28 with TRBJ1-2; D possibly corresponds to TRBD1 (6 bases). This CDR3 has 15 amino acids. Between the trimmed V and J ends, which lost 2 bases and 3 bases, there was a span of 13 bases. The V gene's germline CDR1 is MDHEN and CDR2 SYDVKM. CDR3 bases: TGTGCCAGCAGTTTACAGGGGAGGTCTCACTATGGCTACACCTTC. Translated, it gives CASSLQGRSHYGYTF.

The V gene is TRBV29-1, the J gene TRBJ2-3; D is ambiguous. The CDR3 runs 11 residues. Trimming left V 4 bases short and J 10 bases short, with 12 bases between. The germline gives CDR1 SQVTM, CDR2 ANQGSEA. The CDR3 here is CSVVIERPQYF. CDR3 DNA: TGCAGCGTTGTAATCGAGCGTCCGCAGTATTTT.

The V gene is TRBV5-1, the J gene TRBJ2-1; 7 nucleotides line up with TRBD2. After removal of 0 bases from V and 4 bases from J, the junction contained 4 bases not matched to a gene. CDR3 length: 15 amino acids. Germline loops: CDR1 SGHRS, CDR2 YFSETQ. The CDR3 region has the DNA TGCGCCAGCAGCTTGGTCCCTAGCGGATACAATGAGCAGTTCTTC. This codes for CASSLVPSGYNEQFF.

This chain uses TRBV19 with TRBJ2-7; 9 bases map to TRBD1. Trimming cost V 5 bases and J 2 bases; bases outside gene matches: 10. The germline CDR1 and CDR2 sequences are LNHDA and SQIVND (reference sequence). The CDR3 is 16 amino acids. The CDR3 protein is CASSGEQGAPPYEQYF. The CDR3 bases are TGTGCCAGTAGTGGAGAACAGGGGGCGCCTCCCTACGAGCAGTACTTC.

The rearrangement joins TRBV5-4 to TRBJ2-7; 9 nucleotides line up with TRBD1. The CDR3 covers 15 residues. The V gene end was trimmed by 3 bases and the J gene end by 5 bases; junction bases not matched to a gene: 9. Germline V gives CDR1 SGHNT, CDR2 YYREEE (reference sequence). The DNA of the CDR3 is TGTGCCAGCAGCTCAACCGGGACAGGGACCCACGAGCAGTACTTC. This translates into CASSSTGTGTHEQYF.

The chain combines TRBV19 with TRBJ2-7; 11 nucleotides agree with TRBD2. Germline V gives CDR1 LNHDA, CDR2 SQIVND (reference sequence). The CDR3 runs 14 residues. The V gene end was trimmed by 6 bases and the J gene end by 6 bases; junction bases not matched to a gene: 7. The CDR3 DNA reads as TGTGCCAGTAGACCACTAGCGGGAGCCTTCGAGCAGTACTTC. This gives the protein CASRPLAGAFEQYF. The whole variable domain, filled in from reference TRBV19 and TRBJ2-7, reads DGGITQSPKYLFRKEGQNVTLSCEQNLNHDAMYWYRQDPGQGLRLIYYSQIVNDFQKGDIAEGYSVSREKKESFPLTVTSAQKNPTAFYLCASRPLAGAFEQYFGPGTRLTVT.

The V and J genes are TRBV5-5 and TRBJ2-3; 7 bases are a match to TRBD1. The junction had 28 bases not matched to a gene; V was cut back by 7 bases and J by 14 bases. The CDR3 is 17 amino acids. Germline CDR1 reads SGHKS; CDR2 reads YYEKEE (reference sequence). DNA of the CDR3: TGTGCCAGCGAAATAATCCCGGGACAGCCAAAAAGGGACCAGTTGTATTTT. Encoded protein: CASEIIPGQPKRDQLYF. The full variable domain, rest sourced from reference TRBV5-5 and TRBJ2-3, is DAGVTQSPTHLIKTRGQQVTLRCSPISGHKSVSWYQQVLGQGPQFIFQYYEKEERGRGNFPDRFSARQFPNYSSELNVNALLLGDSALYLCASEIIPGQPKRDQLYFGPGTRLTVL.

V gene TRBV7-2 combines with J gene TRBJ2-7, with D maybe TRBD1 (5 bases). V lost 3 bases and J lost 3, with 9 bases in between. The germline V gene has CDR1 SGHTA and CDR2 FQGNSA. This CDR3 contains 13 residues. The CDR3 loop reads CASSFQGYYEQYF. In nucleotides, the CDR3 is TGTGCCAGCAGCTTCCAGGGTTACTACGAGCAGTACTTC.

The rearrangement links TRBV6-1 to TRBJ2-7; perhaps TRBD2 as D (6 bases). Between the trimmed V and J ends, which lost 2 bases and 3 bases, there was a span of 23 bases. The CDR3 extends over 18 amino acids. In germline, CDR1 is MNHNS, CDR2 SASEGT. CDR3 loop: CASSESYGTLKSLYEQYV. Written as DNA, the CDR3 is TGTGCCAGCAGTGAATCATACGGGACTCTCAAATCCCTCTACGAGCAGTACGTC.

This chain connects TRBV5-5 to TRBJ2-1; TRBD2 aligns across 11 bases. Trimming at V came to 2 bases and at J to 2 bases, leaving 0 bases not matched to a gene. The germline gives CDR1 SGHKS, CDR2 YYEKEE (reference sequence). This CDR3 is built from 15 residues. The CDR3 spells CASSLLAGAYNEQFF. CDR3 sequence (DNA): TGTGCCAGCAGCTTACTAGCGGGGGCCTACAATGAGCAGTTCTTC.

The genes are TRBV30 and TRBJ1-1; TRBD1 might be the D (5 bases). V shed 2 bases and J shed 5 bases, with 15 bases lying between them. The V gene's germline CDR1 is GTSNPN and CDR2 SVGIG (reference sequence). The CDR3 consists of 14 residues. CDR3 amino acids: CAWSIEGWGTEAFF. The CDR3 DNA reads TGTGCCTGGAGTATCGAGGGGTGGGGGACTGAAGCTTTCTTT.